This T cell receptor beta chain appears in the sequencing data of a study of blood T cell repertoires in COVID-19. This CDR3 is 14 amino acids long. Germline CDR1 SGHTA, CDR2 FQGTGA. V trimming: 5 bases; J trimming: 5 bases; junction bases outside the gene matches: 8. Sequencing was performed with immunoSEQ multiplex PCR; in TCRdb, only in-frame clones are kept and a portion is missing. The data hold 300,000 or so clones, with approximately 90% observed a single time. The genes are TRBV7-3 and TRBJ2-5; 7 nucleotides match TRBD2. This TCR was sampled from a woman aged 40 to 50 with acute or convalescent COVID-19. The sample comprised peripheral blood. CDR3 sequence reads: CASSPGGERETQYF. DNA of the CDR3: TGTGCCAGCAGCCCTGGGGGGGAGAGGGAGACCCAGTACTTC.